The present TCR beta chain was sequenced within a study of blood T cell repertoires in COVID-19. About the study: Sources were T cells, B-cell-depleted T cells, or PBMCs; the material itself was cDNA or gDNA.

In the study's own analysis: Using reference gene primer amplification, nucleated cell counts were estimated. TCRdb's table, derived via immunoSEQ multiplex PCR, lists solely in-frame clones and lacks some. D and trimming were read from the DNA, whereas the V and J calls and clone size are those reported in that table. The data hold around 340,000 clones, with approximately 86% observed a single time. The V gene lost 5 bases and the J gene lost 0 bases, with 5 bases spanning the gap. The CDR3 loop spans 13 amino acids. In germline, CDR1 is MNHEY, CDR2 SMNVEV (reference sequence). The cohort comprised adults aged roughly 18 to 95 years residing in 20 to 30 US areas.

The source material was PBMCs or T cells enriched from blood (not recorded which). The sequence derives from a woman in her forties with acute COVID-19. The V call is TRBV27, the J call TRBJ1-3; D remains ambiguous. The CDR3 sequence is CASSPHSGNTIYF. The CDR3 DNA sequence: TGTGCCAGCAGTCCCCACTCTGGAAACACCATATATTTT.